Following are 30 T cell receptor beta chains from one sample sequenced in a study of cytomegalovirus exposure and HLA in healthy donors. The PCR was carried out with 60 Vbeta primers and 13 Jbeta primers. TCRdb keeps only in-frame clones here, not all; method: immunoSEQ multiplex PCR. The table has more than 150,000 clones, 60% to 85% seen once. The specimen was PBMCs. The receptors shown here come from a man between 18 and 35 years old in good health and CMV-seronegative.

The rearrangement links TRBV5-4 to TRBJ2-3; TRBD1 matches at 9 bases. With V trimmed by 4 bases and J by 4 bases, 7 bases remained unmatched. CDR1 is SGHNT and CDR2 is YYREEE in the germline V gene (reference sequence). This CDR3 has 15 amino acids. The CDR3 loop is CASSGRDRVADTQYF. Written as DNA, the CDR3 is TGTGCCAGCAGCGGACGGGACAGGGTGGCAGATACGCAGTATTTT.

This chain connects TRBV6-1 to TRBJ2-7; no firm D call. The CDR3 length is 11 residues. Trimming pared 7 bases from V and 5 bases from J, leaving 9 bases between. The germline CDR1 and CDR2 sequences are MNHNS and SASEGT. CDR3 region: CASTENNEQYF. CDR3 DNA: TGTGCCAGCACTGAGAACAACGAGCAGTACTTC.

CDR3 amino acids: CASSLEKREQFF. In DNA, the CDR3 is TGTGCCAGCAGCTTAGAGAAGCGGGAGCAGTTCTTC. This chain uses TRBV7-9 with TRBJ2-1; tentative D call: TRBD2 (5 bases). Germline CDR1 and CDR2: SEHNR and FQNEAQ (reference sequence). The CDR3 has 12 residues. Trimming took 1 base from V and 10 from J, leaving 8 bases between them.

The chain uses TRBV2 and TRBJ2-7, with a tentative D call TRBD2 (7 bases). V gave up 7 bases and J gave up 0 bases, with 13 bases separating them. Per germline, CDR1 SNHLY and CDR2 FYNNEI. This CDR3 region has 14 residues. CDR3 amino acids: CASKKGGGSYEQYF. Here the CDR3 DNA reads TGTGCCAGCAAGAAGGGGGGGGGCTCCTACGAGCAGTACTTC.

This clone was seen a few times. The chain couples TRBV6-6 to TRBJ1-3, with a possible D match to TRBD1 (6 bases). Germline lookup yields CDR1 MNHNY and CDR2 SVGAGI (reference sequence). V was cut by 6 bases and J by 0 bases, with 9 bases left in between. The CDR3 totals 14 residues. CDR3 coding DNA: TGTGCCAGCAGCCAGGGGAGCTCTGGAAACACCATATATTTT. Translating gives CASSQGSSGNTIYF.

V is TRBV19 and J is TRBJ1-2; D is undetermined. The CDR3 runs to 16 residues. The V gene's germline CDR1 is LNHDA and CDR2 SQIVND (reference sequence). Between the trimmed V and J ends, which lost 10 bases and 6 bases, there was a span of 27 bases. This CDR3 reads CATAAPGIYREDGYTF. The CDR3 DNA reads as TGTGCCACTGCTGCCCCCGGGATTTACAGAGAGGATGGCTACACCTTC.

There are many counts of this clone. The V and J genes are TRBV5-4 and TRBJ2-7; weak D call: TRBD1 (7 bases). The CDR3 extends over 14 amino acids. The V end lost 3 bases, the J end lost 6 bases, and 16 bases lay between the germline ends. Germline CDR1 SGHNT, CDR2 YYREEE (reference sequence). CDR3 DNA: TGTGCCAGCAGCTCTACCCAGGGGGGTCGCGAGCAGTACTTC. Translated, it gives CASSSTQGGREQYF.

The chain combines TRBV7-8 with TRBJ2-1; 10 bases line up with TRBD1. V lost 5 bases, J lost 7 bases, and 8 bases stayed unmatched. Germline-derived CDR1 and CDR2 are SGHVS and FQNEAQ. The CDR3 has 15 residues. CDR3 residues: CASSEDRGRGNEQFF. The CDR3 nucleotides are TGTGCCAGCAGCGAAGACAGGGGGCGAGGGAATGAGCAGTTCTTC.

This rearrangement joins TRBV18 to TRBJ2-7; a weak D match, TRBD2 (5 bases). Germline CDR1 KGHSH, CDR2 LQKENI. There are 13 residues in the CDR3. Between the trimmed V and J ends, which lost 3 bases and 6 bases, there was a span of 12 bases. This chain's CDR3 is CASSPGEWLEQYF. The CDR3 nucleotides read TGTGCCAGCTCACCCGGGGAGTGGCTCGAGCAGTACTTC. Looking up the rest from reference TRBV18 and TRBJ2-7 gives the full variable domain: NAGVMQNPRHLVRRRGQEARLRCSPMKGHSHVYWYRQLPEEGLKFMVYLQKENIIDESGMPKERFSAEFPKEGPSILRIQQVVRGDSAAYFCASSPGEWLEQYFGPGTRLTVT.

The CDR3: CASSLADNSPLHF. DNA of the CDR3: TGTGCCAGCAGCCTAGCGGATAATTCACCCCTCCACTTT. The V gene is TRBV6-5, the J gene TRBJ1-6; unclear D gene. The length of the CDR3 is 13 residues. Per germline, CDR1 MNHEY and CDR2 SVGAGI. V lost 6 bases and J 5 bases, leaving 8 bases between the germline ends.

The chain carries TRBV10-3 and TRBJ1-2; TRBD1 matches 7 bases. The junction had 9 bases not matched to a gene; V was cut back by 6 bases and J by 5 bases. Germline-derived CDR1 and CDR2 are ENHRY and SYGVKD. The CDR3 is made up of 14 amino acids. CDR3 bases: TGTGCCATCAGCCCCGGGACAGAAAGTTATGGCTACACCTTC. Protein product: CAISPGTESYGYTF.

V usage is TRBV10-3 and J usage is TRBJ2-7; 10 bases match TRBD2. J gave up 7 bases and V 3 bases, and 6 bases lay outside the gene matches. This CDR3 has 14 amino acids. The germline gives CDR1 ENHRY, CDR2 SYGVKD. The CDR3 DNA is TGTGCCATCAGTGACCTAGCGGGAGTGCGTGAGCAGTACTTC. Translation gives CAISDLAGVREQYF.

This clone has a single count. V is TRBV7-9 and J is TRBJ2-7; 10 bases agree with TRBD2. This CDR3 has 14 amino acids. Germline loops: CDR1 SEHNR, CDR2 FQNEAQ (reference sequence). V dropped 5 bases and J dropped 5; count of bases not matched to a gene: 6. The CDR3 region is CASSPGLAENEQYF. The CDR3 region has the DNA TGTGCCAGCAGCCCCGGACTAGCGGAGAACGAGCAGTACTTC. Full variable domain (missing parts from reference TRBV7-9 and TRBJ2-7): DTGVSQNPRHKITKRGQNVTFRCDPISEHNRLYWYRQTLGQGPEFLTYFQNEAQLEKSRLLSDRFSAERPKGSFSTLEIQRTEQGDSAMYLCASSPGLAENEQYFGPGTRLTVT.

As to this clone: Relative to the germline gene, one junction end is altered; a read error may explain this. V gene TRBV5-6 combines with J gene TRBJ2-5; D is perhaps TRBD1 (6 bases). The end of the DNA is better explained by TRBJ2-7, so the J call may be wrong. CDR3 length: 15 amino acids. Germline CDR1 reads SGHDT; CDR2 reads YYEEEE. CDR3: CASCLFDRPTYEQYF. The CDR3 DNA sequence: TGTGCCAGCTGCTTATTCGACAGGCCTACCTACGAGCAGTACTTC.

This chain connects TRBV6-5 to TRBJ2-3, with D hard to call. V was pared by 1 base and J by 1 base, with 3 bases between. Germline lookup yields CDR1 MNHEY and CDR2 SVGAGI. The CDR3 spans 13 residues. DNA for the CDR3: TGTGCCAGCAGTTACTTAGGCACAGATACGCAGTATTTT. Amino acids: CASSYLGTDTQYF.

This clone has only a few counts. The gene calls are TRBV9 and TRBJ1-1; unclear D gene. Germline CDR1 and CDR2: SGDLS and YYNGEE. CDR3 length: 15 amino acids. V was cut by 3 bases and J by 3 bases, with 15 bases left in between. The CDR3 DNA sequence: TGTGCCAGCAGCGCGCGGGAGCTCCCCTACACTGAAGCTTTCTTT. Translated, it gives CASSARELPYTEAFF.

This clone was seen once. The V call is TRBV30, the J call TRBJ2-2; TRBD1 matches at 8 bases. The germline V gene has CDR1 GTSNPN and CDR2 SVGIG (reference sequence). The V gene end was trimmed by 2 bases and the J gene end by 4 bases; junction bases not matched to a gene: 3. This CDR3 has 14 residues. CDR3 region: CAWSFTGGTGELFF. The CDR3 nucleotides are TGTGCCTGGAGTTTCACAGGGGGCACCGGGGAGCTGTTTTTT. The entire variable domain, with the rest obtained from reference TRBV30 and TRBJ2-2, is as follows: SQTIHQWPATLVQPVGSPLSLECTVEGTSNPNLYWYRQAAGRGLQLLFYSVGIGQISSEVPQNLSASRPQDRQFILSSKKLLLSDSGFYLCAWSFTGGTGELFFGEGSRLTVL.

The chain is built from TRBV6-1 and TRBJ2-7, with 11 bases lining up with TRBD2. V trimming: 7 bases; J trimming: 3 bases; junction bases outside the gene matches: 5. The germline gives CDR1 MNHNS, CDR2 SASEGT. The CDR3 length is 14 residues. As DNA, the CDR3 is TGTGCCAGCACCGATAGCGGGGGGGACTACGAGCAGTACTTC. Protein: CASTDSGGDYEQYF.

The rearrangement links TRBV4-2 to TRBJ2-2; TRBD2 aligns across 9 bases. From germline, CDR1 is LGHNA and CDR2 YNFKEQ. Trimming took 0 bases from V and 5 from J; bases not matched to a gene: 16. CDR3 length equals 20 residues. This CDR3 reads CASSQDGTLGGRAGTGELFF. As DNA, the CDR3 is TGTGCCAGCAGCCAAGATGGTACTCTTGGCGGGAGGGCCGGGACCGGGGAGCTGTTTTTT.

The V call is TRBV19, the J call TRBJ1-4; 11 bases line up with TRBD1. After removal of 5 bases from V and 8 bases from J, the junction contained 10 bases not matched to a gene. This CDR3 has 16 amino acids. CDR1 and CDR2 from the germline V gene are LNHDA and SQIVND (reference sequence). CDR3 in amino acids: CASSLRTGGFEEKLFF. The CDR3, as DNA: TGTGCCAGTAGTCTGCGGACAGGGGGCTTTGAGGAAAAACTGTTTTTT.

This clone occurred a few times. This chain uses TRBV5-1 with TRBJ2-7, with D possibly matching TRBD2 (6 bases). Germline CDR1 is SGHRS and CDR2 is YFSETQ. This CDR3 is 14 amino acids long. The germline V and J ends were trimmed by 3 bases and 1 base, with 11 bases remaining between them. The CDR3 nucleotides read TGCGCCAGCAGCTCGACGGGAGCTTCCTACGAGCAGTACTTC. Amino acid sequence: CASSSTGASYEQYF.

The chain couples TRBV27 to TRBJ2-7, with D perhaps TRBD2 (5 bases). Germline loops: CDR1 MNHEY, CDR2 SMNVEV (reference sequence). Deletions cut 4 bases from V and 1 base from J, with 11 bases between. The CDR3 sequence is 14 residues long. Here the CDR3 reads CASSSTAGSYEQYF. CDR3 sequence (DNA): TGTGCCAGCAGTTCAACCGCGGGTTCCTACGAGCAGTACTTC.

J is TRBJ2-7 and V is TRBV19; 7 positions match TRBD2. This CDR3 region has 14 residues. Germline CDR1 reads LNHDA; CDR2 reads SQIVND (reference sequence). V trimming: 3 bases; J trimming: 1 base; junction bases outside the gene matches: 3. CDR3 residues: CASSMGGTSYEQYF. CDR3 in DNA: TGTGCCAGTAGTATGGGGGGGACTTCCTACGAGCAGTACTTC.

In this sample, this clone turned up once. This chain connects TRBV6-5 to TRBJ2-7, with TRBD2 matching 12 bases. CDR1 and CDR2 (germline): MNHEY, SVGAGI. Losses at the gene ends were 4 bases for V and 2 bases for J; bases not matched to a gene: 6. The CDR3 contains 16 residues. The CDR3 spells CASSFTSGGSTYEQYF. The CDR3 DNA reads TGTGCCAGCAGTTTCACTAGCGGGGGGTCAACCTACGAGCAGTACTTC.

The chain couples TRBV5-3 to TRBJ2-1, with D unclear. TRBV5-3 is treated as an ORF (open reading frame) with a function not yet certain. The V end lost 1 base, the J end lost 4 bases, and 15 bases lay between the germline ends. There are 16 residues in the CDR3. The CDR3 loop is CARSLSRPPTYNEQFF. For the CDR3, the DNA is TGTGCCAGAAGCTTGTCACGACCCCCGACATACAATGAGCAGTTCTTC.

The chain couples TRBV28 to TRBJ2-3; no definite D call. The V end was cut by 7 bases, the J end by 0 bases, with 11 bases between. The CDR3 consists of 14 residues. Germline-derived CDR1 and CDR2 are MDHEN and SYDVKM. The CDR3 protein is CASKLAKSTDTQYF. Here the CDR3 DNA reads TGTGCCAGCAAGTTAGCCAAAAGCACAGATACGCAGTATTTT.

The chain couples TRBV4-1 to TRBJ1-6; a possible D gene is TRBD1 (5 bases). This CDR3 spans 15 amino acids. CDR1 MGHRA and CDR2 YSYEKL come from the germline V gene. V was cut by 4 bases and J by 7 bases, with 14 bases left in between. CDR3 in amino acids: CASSPLGLGNSPLHF. CDR3 DNA: TGCGCCAGCAGCCCCCTGGGGCTGGGAAATTCACCCCTCCACTTT.

The V and J genes are TRBV30 and TRBJ2-7; D is perhaps TRBD1 (6 bases). The V gene lost 0 bases and the J gene lost 1 base, with 13 bases spanning the gap. The CDR3 consists of 15 residues. From germline, CDR1 is GTSNPN and CDR2 SVGIG (reference sequence). Written as DNA, the CDR3 is TGTGCCTGGAGTGTATTTACAGGGAGATCCTACGAGCAGTACTTC. Translation: CAWSVFTGRSYEQYF.

The V call is TRBV5-1, the J call TRBJ2-1; D is uncertain. Germline V gene sequence: CDR1 SGHRS, CDR2 YFSETQ. The CDR3 contains 14 residues. Deletions cut 3 bases from V and 2 bases from J, with 9 bases between. This chain's CDR3 is CASSSIRAYNEQFF. The CDR3 DNA reads as TGCGCCAGCAGCTCAATCCGGGCCTACAATGAGCAGTTCTTC.

The chain combines TRBV9 with TRBJ2-3, with TRBD2 matching over 13 bases. V trimming: 0 bases; J trimming: 1 base; junction bases outside the gene matches: 8. Per the germline V gene, CDR1 is SGDLS and CDR2 is YYNGEE. This CDR3 is built from 19 residues. The CDR3 coding sequence is TGTGCCAGCAGCGTAGAAACGACGGGACTAGCGGGGCGCACAGATACGCAGTATTTT. Translating gives CASSVETTGLAGRTDTQYF.